This passage covers 12 T cell receptor beta chains from one sample sequenced in a study of PD-1 blockade in mismatch repair-deficient tumors. TCRdb's table, derived via immunoSEQ multiplex PCR, lists solely in-frame clones and lacks some. The sample holds 120,000 or so clones, 70% to 90% seen once. Sequencing used peripheral blood, obtained 44 weeks after starting pembrolizumab. The receptors originated from an adult with mismatch repair-deficient cancer.

The CDR3 protein is CASSQATSGSPYEQYF. The CDR3 region has the DNA TGCGCCAGCAGCCAAGCGACTAGCGGGAGTCCGTACGAGCAGTACTTC. The V and J genes are TRBV4-1 and TRBJ2-7; 12 bases are a match to TRBD2. The V segment lost 1 base and the J segment 4 bases; nucleotides outside the gene matches: 5. The CDR3 loop spans 16 amino acids. CDR1 is MGHRA, CDR2 YSYEKL, per germline.

This sequence joins TRBV6-5 and TRBJ2-1; possible D gene TRBD2, 5 bases. Deletions cut 2 bases from V and 0 bases from J, with 8 bases between. Germline assignment: CDR1 MNHEY and CDR2 SVGAGI. This CDR3 has 15 residues. CDR3 nucleotide sequence: TGTGCCAGCAGTTACCACCGGGACTCCTACAATGAGCAGTTCTTC. Translated, it gives CASSYHRDSYNEQFF.

The chain is built from TRBV10-3 and TRBJ1-3; no reliable D call. V gave up 10 bases and J gave up 0 bases, with 13 bases separating them. Germline V lookup: CDR1 ENHRY, CDR2 SYGVKD. The CDR3 contains 14 residues. CDR3 nucleotide sequence: TGTGCCACCACGACTTACCCCTCTGGAAACACCATATATTTT. This codes for CATTTYPSGNTIYF.

This chain joins TRBV2 and TRBJ2-5; 10 bases are a match to TRBD1. V was clipped by 6 bases and J by 5 bases; unmatched bases: 6. This CDR3 spans 14 amino acids. The germline V gene encodes CDR1 SNHLY and CDR2 FYNNEI. The CDR3 coding sequence is TGTGCCAGCAGGGGGACAGGGGAATGGGAGACCCAGTACTTC. As protein: CASRGTGEWETQYF.

The chain carries TRBV6-5 and TRBJ1-3; TRBD1 aligns across 7 bases. Germline V gene lookup returns CDR1 MNHEY and CDR2 SVGAGI. This CDR3 has 15 amino acids. V gave up 6 bases and J gave up 4 bases; unmatched junction bases: 9. DNA for the CDR3: TGTGCCAGCAGACGGGACAGCGGACCAGGAAACACCATATATTTT. Translated, it gives CASRRDSGPGNTIYF.

This clone is a singleton in its sample. The gene calls are TRBV5-1 and TRBJ1-1, with D tentatively TRBD1 (5 bases). CDR3 length: 16 residues. Trimming cost V 1 base and J 1 base, with 14 bases left between them. Per the germline V gene, CDR1 is SGHRS and CDR2 is YFSETQ. CDR3 nucleotide sequence: TGCGCCAGCAGCTTGCCTGACAGCCTAACGAACACTGAAGCTTTCTTT. Translation gives CASSLPDSLTNTEAFF.

V gene TRBV27 combines with J gene TRBJ2-1, with 12 positions matching TRBD2. Germline CDR1 is MNHEY and CDR2 is SMNVEV (reference sequence). The V and J ends lost 5 bases and 3 bases, in that order; junction bases with no gene match: 8. The CDR3 has 17 residues. The CDR3 sequence is CASSPRRLAGDYNEQFF. The CDR3 nucleotides read TGTGCCAGCAGTCCCCGTCGACTAGCGGGGGACTACAATGAGCAGTTCTTC.

The V and J genes are TRBV7-8 and TRBJ1-4, with 8 bases aligning to TRBD1. The CDR3 sequence is 18 residues long. V shed 1 base and J 7 bases; nucleotides not matched to a gene: 14. Germline CDR1 is SGHVS and CDR2 is FQNEAQ. The CDR3 sequence: CASSLVGRGRRFSEKLFF. The CDR3 nucleotides read TGTGCCAGCAGCTTAGTAGGCAGGGGGCGAAGATTTAGTGAAAAACTGTTTTTT.

The chain recombines TRBV5-6 with TRBJ2-3, with D maybe TRBD2 (6 bases). Germline CDR1 and CDR2: SGHDT and YYEEEE. CDR3 size: 16 residues. V lost 1 base to trimming and J lost 4 bases, with 16 bases between them. Written as DNA, the CDR3 is TGTGCCAGCAGCTTGAATGGGTACGGAGGGGCAGATACGCAGTATTTT. Residues: CASSLNGYGGADTQYF.

V gene TRBV29-1 combines with J gene TRBJ2-3; weak D call: TRBD2 (5 bases). Trimming cost V 4 bases and J 2 bases, with 22 bases left between them. The CDR3 is 17 amino acids. In germline, CDR1 is SQVTM, CDR2 ANQGSEA. The CDR3 region is CSVVGEVSVNPTDTQYF. In DNA form, the CDR3 reads TGCAGCGTTGTCGGCGAGGTTAGCGTAAACCCCACAGATACGCAGTATTTT.

The chain couples TRBV10-2 to TRBJ2-5; D call uncertain. V was trimmed by 2 bases and J by 4 bases, leaving 8 bases between them. The CDR3 spans 13 residues. Germline V gene sequence: CDR1 WSHSY, CDR2 SAAADI. CDR3 in amino acids: CASSEQARETQYF. CDR3 DNA: TGCGCCAGCAGTGAGCAGGCCCGAGAGACCCAGTACTTC.

V usage is TRBV6-1 and J usage is TRBJ1-5, with D tentatively TRBD1 (5 bases). Trimming stripped 3 bases from V and 7 bases from J, with 10 bases between. This CDR3 is built from 13 residues. Germline loops: CDR1 MNHNS, CDR2 SASEGT. The CDR3 here is CASSEAGNQPQHF. In nucleotides, the CDR3 is TGTGCCAGCAGTGAGGCAGGGAACCAGCCCCAGCATTTT.